This TCR beta chain was obtained from a study of cytomegalovirus exposure and HLA in healthy donors. The junction had 19 bases not matched to a gene; V was cut back by 8 bases and J by 5 bases. Germline values: CDR1 SEHNR, CDR2 FQNEAQ (reference sequence). This CDR3 region has 18 residues. PCR was performed using 60 Vbeta and 13 Jbeta primers. The repertoire was sequenced with immunoSEQ multiplex PCR; TCRdb's copy has only in-frame clones and lacks some. Its clone listing holds around 200,000 clones. The material sequenced was PBMCs. V and J are TRBV7-9 and TRBJ2-2; TRBD2 aligns across 8 bases. This clonotype was obtained from a girl aged 2 to 9 in good health and CMV-seropositive. The CDR3: CASRQGKREMTVTGELFF. The CDR3 coding sequence is TGTGCCAGCCGCCAAGGCAAGCGGGAGATGACGGTAACCGGGGAGCTGTTTTTT.